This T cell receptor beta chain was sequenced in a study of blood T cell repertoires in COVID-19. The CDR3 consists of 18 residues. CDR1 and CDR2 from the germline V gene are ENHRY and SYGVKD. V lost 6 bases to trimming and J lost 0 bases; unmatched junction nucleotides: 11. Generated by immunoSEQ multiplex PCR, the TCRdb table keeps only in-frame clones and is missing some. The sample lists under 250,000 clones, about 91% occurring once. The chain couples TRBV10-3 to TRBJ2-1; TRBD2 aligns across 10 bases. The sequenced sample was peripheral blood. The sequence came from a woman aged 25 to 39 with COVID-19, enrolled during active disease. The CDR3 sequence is CAISASGGVGSSYNEQFF. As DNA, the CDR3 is TGTGCCATCAGCGCAAGCGGGGGGGTCGGAAGCTCCTACAATGAGCAGTTCTTC.